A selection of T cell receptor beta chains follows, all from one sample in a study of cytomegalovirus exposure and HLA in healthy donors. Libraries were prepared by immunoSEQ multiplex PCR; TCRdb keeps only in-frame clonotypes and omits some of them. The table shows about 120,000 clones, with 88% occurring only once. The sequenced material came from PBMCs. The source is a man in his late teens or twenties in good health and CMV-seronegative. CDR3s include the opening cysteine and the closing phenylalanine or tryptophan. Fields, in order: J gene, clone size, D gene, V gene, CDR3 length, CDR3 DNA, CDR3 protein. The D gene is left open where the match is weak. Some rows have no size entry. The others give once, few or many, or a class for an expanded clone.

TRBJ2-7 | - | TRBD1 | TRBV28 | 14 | TGTGCCAGCAGCGTAAGACAGGGGTCCTACGAGCAGTACTTC | CASSVRQGSYEQYF
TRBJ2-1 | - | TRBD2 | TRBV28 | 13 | TGTGCCATCTGGACTAGAGGTTACAATGAGCAGTTCTTC | CAIWTRGYNEQFF
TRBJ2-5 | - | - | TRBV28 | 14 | TGTGCCAGCAGCGGGGCGGTGGGGGCTGGGACCCAGTACTTC | CASSGAVGAGTQYF
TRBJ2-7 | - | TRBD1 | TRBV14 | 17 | TGTGCCAGCAGCCAACTAGTCCGGGACAGGGGAACCTACGAGCAGTACTTC | CASSQLVRDRGTYEQYF
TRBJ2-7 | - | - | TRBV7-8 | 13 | TGTGCCAGCAGCTTTAGCCCAGTTTACGAGCAGTACTTC | CASSFSPVYEQYF
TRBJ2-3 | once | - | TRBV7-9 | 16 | TGTGCCAGCAGCTTAGTTTGGGCAGGGAAGACAGATACGCAGTATTTT | CASSLVWAGKTDTQYF
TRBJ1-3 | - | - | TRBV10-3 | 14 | TGTGCCATCAGTGATATCTTCTCTGGAAACACCATATATTTT | CAISDIFSGNTIYF
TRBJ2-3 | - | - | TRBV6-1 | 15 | TGTGCCAGCAGTGAAGTGGGCCTGGGCACAGATACGCAGTATTTT | CASSEVGLGTDTQYF
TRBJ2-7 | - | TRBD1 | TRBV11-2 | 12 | TGTGCCATCCGGGACAGCGGTTACGAGCAGTACTTC | CAIRDSGYEQYF
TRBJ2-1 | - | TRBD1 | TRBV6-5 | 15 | TGTGCCAGCAGTTACGCGCAGGGGGCTCCTGATGAGCAGTTCTTC | CASSYAQGAPDEQFF
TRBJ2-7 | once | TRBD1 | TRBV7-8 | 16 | TGTGCCAGCAGCACGGCCGACAGGGCGAGGCGTTACGAGCAGTACTTC | CASSTADRARRYEQYF
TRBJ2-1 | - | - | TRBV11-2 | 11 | TGTGCCAGCAGCTTACTTACAGAGCAGTTCTTC | CASSLLTEQFF
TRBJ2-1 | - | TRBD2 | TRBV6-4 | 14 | TGTGCCAGCAGTGACGGGGGGGAGATGAATGAGCAGTTCTTC | CASSDGGEMNEQFF
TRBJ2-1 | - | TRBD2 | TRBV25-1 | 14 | TGTGCCAGCTCTCGGACTAGCGGATACAATGAGCAGTTCTTC | CASSRTSGYNEQFF
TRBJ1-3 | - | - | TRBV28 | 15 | TGTGCCAGCAGTTTAGGACAGAACTCTGGAAACACCATATATTTT | CASSLGQNSGNTIYF
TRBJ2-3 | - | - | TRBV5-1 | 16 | TGCGCCAGCAGCTTGGGGAGCAGCCAAAGCCAAGATACGCAGTATTTT | CASSLGSSQSQDTQYF
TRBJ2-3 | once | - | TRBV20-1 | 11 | TGCAGTTTAAACCAGGTAGATACGCAGTATTTT | CSLNQVDTQYF
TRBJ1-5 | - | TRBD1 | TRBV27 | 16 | TGTGCCAGCAGTCCCTACTTTGGGACAGGGGAACAGCCCCAGCATTTT | CASSPYFGTGEQPQHF
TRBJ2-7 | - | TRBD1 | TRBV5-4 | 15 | TGTGCCAGCAGCCACGAGACAGGGGGCGAGTACGAGCAGTACTTC | CASSHETGGEYEQYF
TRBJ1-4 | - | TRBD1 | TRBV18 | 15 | TGTGCCAGCTCACCGGGACAGGGGACTAATGAAAAACTGTTTTTT | CASSPGQGTNEKLFF
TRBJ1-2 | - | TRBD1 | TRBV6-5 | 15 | TGTGCCAGCAGTTACTCTCCGGACAGGGCCTATGGCTACACCTTC | CASSYSPDRAYGYTF
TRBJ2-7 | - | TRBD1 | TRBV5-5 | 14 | TGTGCCAGCAACAAGGACAGGGGCAGTTACGAGCAGTACTTC | CASNKDRGSYEQYF
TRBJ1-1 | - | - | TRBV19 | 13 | TGTGCCACCCGCGGGGGGGCTTACACTGAAGCTTTCTTT | CATRGGAYTEAFF
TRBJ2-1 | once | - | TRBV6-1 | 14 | TGTGCCAGCCGCTCCGGGGTCTACAACGATGAGCAGTTCTTC | CASRSGVYNDEQFF
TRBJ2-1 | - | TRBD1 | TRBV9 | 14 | TGTGCCAGCAGCGTAGTGGGACAGTCTAATGAGCAGTTCTTC | CASSVVGQSNEQFF
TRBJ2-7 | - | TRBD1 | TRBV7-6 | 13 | TGTGCCAGCAGCTCAACCGGGACAGGCGAGCAGTACTTC | CASSSTGTGEQYF
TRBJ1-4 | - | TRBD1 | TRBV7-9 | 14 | TGTGCCAGCAGCTCAACAGGGGGCTATGAAAAACTGTTTTTT | CASSSTGGYEKLFF
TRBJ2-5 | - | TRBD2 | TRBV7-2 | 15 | TGTGCCAGCAGCATTGATGGGACTAGCGAAGAGACCCAGTACTTC | CASSIDGTSEETQYF
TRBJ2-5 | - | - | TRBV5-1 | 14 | TGCGCCAGCAGCTTCAGTCTGGAGGTGGAGACCCAGTACTTC | CASSFSLEVETQYF
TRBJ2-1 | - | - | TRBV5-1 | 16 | TGCGCCAGCAGCTACAGCGGCCTGAGCTCCTACAATGAGCAGTTCTTC | CASSYSGLSSYNEQFF
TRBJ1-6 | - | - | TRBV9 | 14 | TGTGCCAGCAGCGTAGTTGGGGAGAATTCACCCCTCCACTTT | CASSVVGENSPLHF
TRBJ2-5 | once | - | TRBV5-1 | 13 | TGCGCCAGCAGCTTCGGCCCGCGGGAGACCCAGTACTTC | CASSFGPRETQYF
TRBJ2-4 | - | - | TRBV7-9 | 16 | TGTGCCAGCAGCTTAGCGTCGGGTATAGCCAAAAACATTCAGTACTTC | CASSLASGIAKNIQYF
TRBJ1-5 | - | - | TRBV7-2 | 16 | TGTGCCAGCAGCTTACGGCTGGGTGAGGGCAATCAGCCCCAGCATTTT | CASSLRLGEGNQPQHF
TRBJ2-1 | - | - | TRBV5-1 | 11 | TGCGCCAGCAGTTACAGGGCTGAGCAGTTCTTC | CASSYRAEQFF
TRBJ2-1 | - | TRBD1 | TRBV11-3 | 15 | TGTGCCAGCAGCCAGGCGGGACAGGGTTACAATGAGCAGTTCTTC | CASSQAGQGYNEQFF
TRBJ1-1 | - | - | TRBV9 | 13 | TGTGCCAGCAGCCACAGGCCGAACACTGAAGCTTTCTTT | CASSHRPNTEAFF
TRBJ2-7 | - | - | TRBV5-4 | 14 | TGTGCCAGCAGCAGGGGACAAGGGTCCTACGAGCAGTACTTC | CASSRGQGSYEQYF
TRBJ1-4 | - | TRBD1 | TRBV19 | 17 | TGTGCCAGTAGTATCGGAAAGAACAGGGGGCCTAATGAAAAACTGTTTTTT | CASSIGKNRGPNEKLFF